The rows below give T cell receptor beta chains drawn from one sample of a study of cytomegalovirus exposure and HLA in healthy donors. Profiled with immunoSEQ multiplex PCR; TCRdb holds only in-frame clones, not every one. The listing contains 100,000 or so clones. The sequencing input was PBMCs. The source of these receptors is a woman in her twenties or thirties in good health and CMV-seronegative. Both conserved end residues are part of each CDR3. A D gene is named only where the DNA matches it firmly.

v_call	d_call	j_call	cdr3_aa
TRBV7-2	NA	TRBJ1-2	CASSLAGRHYGYTF
TRBV5-8	TRBD2	TRBJ2-7	CASSLVAGVTYEQYF
TRBV6-1	NA	TRBJ2-1	CASSERLVSYNEQFF
TRBV10-3	TRBD1	TRBJ2-7	CAALRTGTHYEQYF
TRBV19	TRBD1	TRBJ2-1	CASSLTGIYNEQFF
TRBV27	TRBD1	TRBJ1-5	CASSLRGLGQPQHF
TRBV13	TRBD1	TRBJ2-7	CASSLGHTGGPGEQYF
TRBV28	TRBD1	TRBJ1-2	CASNGDSYGYTF
TRBV6-5	NA	TRBJ1-1	CASSVDRNTEAFF
TRBV4-2	TRBD2	TRBJ2-5	CASSQSAGGPPQETQYF
TRBV15	NA	TRBJ1-6	CATSRVRGPSYNSPLHF
TRBV6-1	NA	NA	CASMIDRSYYEQYF
TRBV5-1	TRBD1	TRBJ2-7	CASSLTGASYEQYF
TRBV5-6	NA	TRBJ1-2	CASSQGDYGYTF
TRBV28	TRBD1	TRBJ2-2	CASSLNRGPVTGELFF
TRBV7-3	TRBD2	TRBJ2-5	CASSSGTSGVETQYF
TRBV18	TRBD1	TRBJ2-7	CASSPYAGTASYEQYF
TRBV9	TRBD2	TRBJ2-3	CASSPGRASTDTQYF
TRBV6-5	TRBD1	TRBJ1-6	CASSLAGTARTFF
TRBV27	NA	TRBJ2-5	CASSLSWAGSTQYF
TRBV6-5	NA	TRBJ2-1	CASSGQGFEQFF
TRBV7-8	TRBD2	TRBJ2-5	CASSTSGGALATQYF
TRBV6-5	TRBD1	TRBJ1-4	CASSYSAGGREKLFF
TRBV5-1	NA	TRBJ2-1	CASSPSSYNEQFF
TRBV6-1	TRBD2	TRBJ2-7	CASSVEGLATSYEQYF
TRBV7-9	TRBD1	TRBJ1-4	CASSLTGGPEKLFF
TRBV6-5	NA	TRBJ1-5	CASSYSGGGQPQHF
TRBV6-5	NA	TRBJ2-7	CASSSRQGFSYEQYF
TRBV6-1	NA	TRBJ2-3	CASSDRGSTDTQYF
TRBV19	NA	TRBJ2-7	CASSPDGEDYEQYF
TRBV7-3	TRBD1	TRBJ2-2	CASSNRDSLSGELFF
TRBV7-8	NA	TRBJ2-2	CASLHAESNTGELFF
TRBV28	TRBD1	TRBJ2-7	CASSKARQGNSYEQYF
TRBV4-2	TRBD2	TRBJ2-7	CASSQGTEREGEQYF
TRBV28	NA	TRBJ1-1	CAIGGGNTEAFF
TRBV6-4	NA	TRBJ2-3	CASSVSWPDTQYF
TRBV18	NA	TRBJ2-7	CASSPMSRLSGEGYEQYF
TRBV14	TRBD1	TRBJ1-2	CASSIGGGDGYTF
TRBV7-9	NA	TRBJ2-1	CASSPRPKGRENNEQFF
TRBV6-4	TRBD2	TRBJ2-5	CASSAGEGGMETQYF
TRBV10-1	NA	TRBJ2-2	CASRQAVFTGELFF
TRBV2	TRBD1	TRBJ1-5	CASSKDTTGGIF
TRBV15	TRBD1	TRBJ1-5	CATSRSRDRADQPQHF
TRBV5-5	TRBD1	TRBJ1-2	CASSSNRGQGYGYTF
TRBV4-1	TRBD1	TRBJ2-7	CASSQGGQAYEQYF
TRBV7-6	TRBD2	TRBJ2-7	CASSLFGGGSYEQYF
TRBV29-1	TRBD2	TRBJ2-7	CSVEWTSGSYEQYF
TRBV29-1	TRBD2	TRBJ2-1	CSVSNYGGVNEQFF
TRBV7-3	NA	TRBJ2-7	CASSPHGGQPSYEQYF
TRBV7-8	TRBD1	TRBJ1-1	CASSARDRGRGTEAFF
TRBV2	NA	TRBJ2-1	CASINSPEYNEQFF
TRBV7-6	TRBD2	TRBJ2-2	CASSLGRTSGGNTGELFF